What follows describes a single T cell receptor (beta chain). Clones were sequenced by immunoSEQ multiplex PCR, and TCRdb holds only the in-frame ones, with some missing. The table has a few hundred thousand clones, more than 80% seen once. This sample is drawn from a study of blood T cell repertoires in COVID-19. The V gene lost 5 bases and the J gene lost 8 bases, with 19 bases spanning the gap. The CDR3 extends over 15 amino acids. Germline CDR1 SNHLY, CDR2 FYNNEI. The receptor's source is a man younger than 35 who had recovered from COVID-19. The gene calls are TRBV2 and TRBJ2-1, with a weak D call TRBD1 (7 bases). The sample taken for sequencing was PBMCs or T cells enriched from blood (not recorded which). CDR3: CASSKQGTRVYEQFF. CDR3 bases: TGTGCCAGCAGTAAACAGGGGACTCGGGTCTATGAGCAGTTCTTC.